The present entry profiles one T cell receptor (beta chain) with its context. Its antigen is as yet unknown. V lost 0 bases to trimming and J lost 2 bases; unmatched junction nucleotides: 2. Germline CDR1 is KGHSH and CDR2 is LQKENI. The CDR3 extends over 15 amino acids. This entry belongs to a study of cytomegalovirus exposure and HLA in healthy donors. The study, taken as a whole, reports: Being productive about 87% or about 30% of the time was typical of most TCR beta V segments in an earlier analysis.

13 Jbeta primers and 60 Vbeta primers were used for the PCR. Sequenced by immunoSEQ multiplex PCR; TCRdb stores in-frame clones only, minus some. In the table there are 100,000 to 150,000 clones, over 60% of which are singletons. The chain employs TRBV18 and TRBJ2-7; TRBD2 aligns across 9 bases. The sequenced sample was PBMCs. This clonotype was sampled from a man in his sixties in good health and CMV-seropositive. The CDR3 reads CASSPPLAGTYEQYF. The CDR3 coding sequence is TGTGCCAGCTCACCACCCCTAGCGGGGACCTACGAGCAGTACTTC.